This TCR beta chain was captured in a study of T-cell reconstitution after alpha-beta-depleted transplantation in children. The CDR3 extends over 14 amino acids. V lost 6 bases and J lost 4; bases outside the gene matches: 5. Germline V gene lookup returns CDR1 ENHRY and CDR2 SYGVKD. The authors prepared the TCRbeta library with unique molecular identifiers. TCRdb reprocessed the PCR reads with MiXCR, giving one entry per CDR3 protein. The table records fewer than 550,000 distinct CDR3 sequences, approximately 10% of them present only once. The receptor's source is a female patient aged 2-9 years who had a stem cell transplant for aplastic anemia, so the T cells may come from the graft donor. J is TRBJ2-1 and V is TRBV10-3; TRBD2 aligns across 8 bases. The source was PBMCs, mostly from graft donor cells, collected 180 days after TCRalphabeta/CD19-depleted stem cell transplant. The CDR3 loop reads CAISSSGPYNEQFF. The DNA for the CDR3 is TGTGCCATCAGCTCTAGCGGGCCTTACAATGAGCAGTTCTTC.